The 17 T cell receptor beta chains below come from one sample, sequenced in a study of shared clonotypes between healthy human individuals. TCRdb's table, derived via immunoSEQ multiplex PCR, lists solely in-frame clones and lacks some. The sample shows some 2.4 million clones, 93% of them seen only once. Source material: naive CD4+ T cells from PBMCs. As to subset: CD45RA+ positively selected. The origin of the receptors is a man aged 18 to 35 in good health. Some clones in this sample may be carry-over from other donors' samples.

V and J are TRBV27 and TRBJ2-3, with D unclear. The CDR3 spans 13 residues. V was clipped by 0 bases and J by 0 bases, with 1 base between them. Germline values: CDR1 MNHEY, CDR2 SMNVEV (reference sequence). As DNA, the CDR3 is TGTGCCAGCAGTTTATCTAGCACAGATACGCAGTATTTT. Protein sequence: CASSLSSTDTQYF.

The chain carries TRBV2 and TRBJ1-2; D gene ambiguous. Germline V gene lookup returns CDR1 SNHLY and CDR2 FYNNEI. This CDR3 contains 13 residues. Trimming removed 6 bases at V and 7 bases at J, with 15 bases between. In DNA, the CDR3 is TGTGCCAGCAGGAGGACCTTGGGATCTGGCTACACCTTC. This codes for CASRRTLGSGYTF.

The CDR3 sequence is CASSFGRGPDTGELFF. The CDR3 bases are TGTGCCAGCAGCTTCGGACGGGGCCCTGACACCGGGGAGCTGTTTTTT. The gene calls are TRBV11-2 and TRBJ2-2, with D possibly called TRBD1 or TRBD2 (5 bases each). Between the trimmed V and J ends, which lost 3 bases and 3 bases, there was a span of 14 bases. The V gene's germline CDR1 is SGHAT and CDR2 FQNNGV. There are 16 residues in the CDR3.

The chain couples TRBV4-2 to TRBJ2-5; D remains ambiguous. Germline-derived CDR1 and CDR2 are LGHNA and YNFKEQ. This CDR3 has 12 amino acids. Between the trimmed V and J ends, which lost 1 base and 4 bases, there was a span of 4 bases. CDR3 sequence: CASSQAGETQYF. In DNA form, the CDR3 reads TGTGCCAGCAGCCAAGCCGGAGAGACCCAGTACTTC.

The rearrangement links TRBV28 to TRBJ2-3; TRBD1 matches at 12 bases. Germline V gene lookup returns CDR1 MDHEN and CDR2 SYDVKM. The CDR3 runs 16 residues. The V segment lost 7 bases and the J segment 7 bases; nucleotides outside the gene matches: 12. Written as DNA, the CDR3 is TGTGCCAGCACCATGGGGGGACAGGGGGCGTTGAATACGCAGTATTTT. Protein product: CASTMGGQGALNTQYF. The full variable domain, rest sourced from reference TRBV28 and TRBJ2-3, is DVKVTQSSRYLVKRTGEKVFLECVQDMDHENMFWYRQDPGLGLRLIYFSYDVKMKEKGDIPEGYSVSREKKERFSLILESASTNQTSMYLCASTMGGQGALNTQYFGPGTRLTVL.

The rearrangement uses TRBV18 and TRBJ2-7; 10 bases agree with TRBD2. The CDR3 length is 15 residues. The junction had 9 bases not matched to a gene; V was cut back by 5 bases and J by 5 bases. The germline V gene has CDR1 KGHSH and CDR2 LQKENI. The CDR3 DNA follows: TGTGCCAGCTCATCAAAGCGGGAGGGCGGACACGAGCAGTACTTC. It specifies CASSSKREGGHEQYF.

The chain combines TRBV5-1 with TRBJ2-5; the D is unclear. Trimming left V 0 bases short and J 5 bases short, with 14 bases between. The CDR3 contains 15 residues. CDR1 is SGHRS and CDR2 is YFSETQ in the germline V gene. The CDR3 region has the DNA TGCGCCAGCAGCTTGGGACGGAGCTTTAGGGAGACCCAGTACTTC. Its protein is CASSLGRSFRETQYF.

This chain links TRBV21-1 with TRBJ2-7. TRBV21-1 is listed as a pseudogene. There are 16 residues in the CDR3. For the CDR3, the DNA is TGTGCCAGCAGCAAAGTTTTCGCCCGAGTTAGGTACGAGCAGTACTTC. It specifies CASSKVFARVRYEQYF.

The V call is TRBV7-8, the J call TRBJ1-1, with 8 bases lining up with TRBD1. CDR3 length: 14 residues. Per the germline V gene, CDR1 is SGHVS and CDR2 is FQNEAQ. The V segment lost 4 bases and the J segment 6 bases; nucleotides outside the gene matches: 7. CDR3 sequence (DNA): TGTGCCAGCAGCTCCCCTTTGGACAGGGCTGAAGCTTTCTTT. Its protein product is CASSSPLDRAEAFF.

This chain connects TRBV4-1 to TRBJ2-1, with D uncertain. There are 16 residues in the CDR3. With 1 base removed from V and 4 bases from J, the gap between germline ends came to 14 bases. Germline loops: CDR1 MGHRA, CDR2 YSYEKL. Written as DNA, the CDR3 is TGCGCCAGCAGCCAAGGTGCATTAAAAGGATACAATGAGCAGTTCTTC. Residues: CASSQGALKGYNEQFF.

J is TRBJ2-3 and V is TRBV11-2; D unclear. The CDR3 loop spans 15 amino acids. Germline V gene sequence: CDR1 SGHAT, CDR2 FQNNGV. Trimming removed 3 bases at V and 1 base at J, with 11 bases between. Here the CDR3 reads CASSFLISRTDTQYF. The CDR3 DNA is TGTGCCAGCAGCTTCTTGATCAGCCGCACAGATACGCAGTATTTT.

This chain joins TRBV5-4 and TRBJ2-2, with D perhaps TRBD2 (5 bases). CDR1 is SGHNT and CDR2 is YYREEE in the germline V gene (reference sequence). The CDR3 totals 15 residues. The ends were cut back, 3 bases at V and 1 base at J, with 10 bases in the middle. CDR3 bases: TGTGCCAGCAGCTCCACCGGACTGAACACCGGGGAGCTGTTTTTT. Protein sequence: CASSSTGLNTGELFF. Using reference TRBV5-4 and TRBJ2-2 for the parts outside the CDR3, the full variable domain is ETGVTQSPTHLIKTRGQQVTLRCSSQSGHNTVSWYQQALGQGPQFIFQYYREEENGRGNFPPRFSGLQFPNYSSELNVNALELDDSALYLCASSSTGLNTGELFFGEGSRLTVL.

About this clone: The sample has other DNA sequences that encode this CDR3 too. This chain connects TRBV28 to TRBJ2-4; D uncertain. V lost 6 bases and J 0 bases, leaving 9 bases between the germline ends. The CDR3 loop spans 14 amino acids. Germline CDR1 MDHEN, CDR2 SYDVKM. The CDR3 nucleotides read TGTGCCAGCAGCCTAACTTTAGCCAAAAACATTCAGTACTTC. Protein: CASSLTLAKNIQYF.

As regards this clone: Other DNA sequences of this sample code for an identical CDR3. For the CDR3, the DNA is TGTGCCAGCAGTTACGCTAGCGGGACATACGAGCAGTACTTC. Its protein product is CASSYASGTYEQYF. The gene calls are TRBV6-6 and TRBJ2-7, with 9 bases matching TRBD2. The CDR3 length is 14 residues. The germline V gene has CDR1 MNHNY and CDR2 SVGAGI (reference sequence). J lost 4 bases, V lost 2 bases, and 3 bases had no gene match.

The V and J genes are TRBV7-3 and TRBJ1-2; D is possibly TRBD1 (5 bases). Germline loops: CDR1 SGHTA, CDR2 FQGTGA. The CDR3 length is 13 residues. V gave up 5 bases and J gave up 4 bases, with 11 bases separating them. The CDR3 spells CASSIVGTYGYTF. The CDR3 nucleotides are TGTGCCAGCAGCATCGTGGGGACCTATGGCTACACCTTC. Drawing the rest from reference TRBV7-3 and TRBJ1-2, the complete variable domain is GAGVSQTPSNKVTEKGKYVELRCDPISGHTALYWYRQSLGQGPEFLIYFQGTGAADDSGLPNDRFFAVRPEGSVSTLKIQRTERGDSAVYLCASSIVGTYGYTFGSGTRLTVV.

This chain uses TRBV2 with TRBJ2-1; 8 nucleotides agree with TRBD2. Germline CDR1 SNHLY, CDR2 FYNNEI. V was clipped by 2 bases and J by 0 bases; unmatched bases: 6. The CDR3 contains 17 residues. CDR3 DNA: TGTGCCAGCAGTGAATACGGGCGGGAGGTCTCCTACAATGAGCAGTTCTTC. Translation: CASSEYGREVSYNEQFF.

The chain carries TRBV6-1 and TRBJ1-5; D not resolved. Germline CDR1 and CDR2: MNHNS and SASEGT. The CDR3 contains 16 residues. V was clipped by 1 base and J by 2 bases, with 12 bases between them. DNA of the CDR3: TGTGCCAGCAGTGAAGGTCGCGGCGCCGGCAATCAGCCCCAGCATTTT. It is translated as CASSEGRGAGNQPQHF.